The T cell receptor (beta chain) under discussion was sequenced for a study of a mutant IDH1 vaccine in newly diagnosed glioma. Study details: Patients' prior therapy spanned radiotherapy, temozolomide, or both; most underwent both.

Method: immunoSEQ multiplex PCR; TCRdb's copy keeps in-frame clones and lacks some. The sample has around 54,000 clones, 87% seen once. Germline CDR1 and CDR2: SGHRS and YFSETQ. Trimming left V 0 bases short and J 9 bases short, with 9 bases between. This CDR3 contains 12 residues. Noted time point: week 23, last vaccination. The study gave 300 ug of mutant IDH1 20-mer peptide per vaccine dose, with topical imiquimod. There are a few counts of this clone. Antigen: not known. The chain recombines TRBV5-1 with TRBJ1-1; D is unclear. This clonotype was obtained from a man in his forties with glioma. The specimen comprised PBMCs, sampled from a glioma patient whose treatment included an IDH1 peptide vaccine. The CDR3 is CASSLGPRQAFF. CDR3 DNA: TGCGCCAGCAGCTTGGGTCCCCGCCAAGCTTTCTTT.